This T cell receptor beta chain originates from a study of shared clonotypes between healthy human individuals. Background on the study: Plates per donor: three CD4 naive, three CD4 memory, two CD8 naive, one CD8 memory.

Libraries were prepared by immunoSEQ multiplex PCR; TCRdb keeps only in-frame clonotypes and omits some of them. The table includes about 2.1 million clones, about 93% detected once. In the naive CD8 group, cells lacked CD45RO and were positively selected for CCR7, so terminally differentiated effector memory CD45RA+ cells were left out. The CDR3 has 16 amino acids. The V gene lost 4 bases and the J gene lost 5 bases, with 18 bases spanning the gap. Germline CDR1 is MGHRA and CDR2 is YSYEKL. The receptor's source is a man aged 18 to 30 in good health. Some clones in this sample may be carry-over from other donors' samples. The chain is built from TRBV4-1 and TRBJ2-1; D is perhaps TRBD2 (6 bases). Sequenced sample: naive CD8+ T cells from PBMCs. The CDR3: CASSRKEGGADNEQFF. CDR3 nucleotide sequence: TGCGCCAGCAGCCGAAAGGAGGGCGGGGCGGACAATGAGCAGTTCTTC.